The following is a T cell receptor beta chain sequence with its context. Its matching antigen is unknown. The donors, nominally healthy at sampling, likely had unrecorded immune exposures. The data originate from a study of cytomegalovirus exposure and HLA in healthy donors. V shed 5 bases and J 0 bases; nucleotides not matched to a gene: 4. CDR3 size: 14 residues. Germline CDR1 and CDR2: MNHEY and SMNVEV (reference sequence). Primers included in the PCR were 60 Vbeta and 13 Jbeta primers. The protocol was immunoSEQ multiplex PCR, while the TCRdb copy is restricted to in-frame clones and leaves out a portion. The sample gives about 140,000 clones, 76% of which show up once; 1.8% is in the top ten. Study outcomes and limitations: A later analysis, which compared TCR beta chains of equal frequency, found the HLA-associated ones more clonally expanded. A later analysis showed TCR association rates differing by HLA locus, peaking at DRB1 and lowest at HLA-C.

This sequence was found in a middle-aged man in good health and CMV-seronegative. Sequencing was done on a sample of PBMCs. The rearrangement uses TRBV27 and TRBJ2-7; 7 bases map to TRBD2. The CDR3 loop reads CASSPRDYSYEQYF. DNA for the CDR3: TGTGCCAGCAGTCCTCGGGACTACTCCTACGAGCAGTACTTC.